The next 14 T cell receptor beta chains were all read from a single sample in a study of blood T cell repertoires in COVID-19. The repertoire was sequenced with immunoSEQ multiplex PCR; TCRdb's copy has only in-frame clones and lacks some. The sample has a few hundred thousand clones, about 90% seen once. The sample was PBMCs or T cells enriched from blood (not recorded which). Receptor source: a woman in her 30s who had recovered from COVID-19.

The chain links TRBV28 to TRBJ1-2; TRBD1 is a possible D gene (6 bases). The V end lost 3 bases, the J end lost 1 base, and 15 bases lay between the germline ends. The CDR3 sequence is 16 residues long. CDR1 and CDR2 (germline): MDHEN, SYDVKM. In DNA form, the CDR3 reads TGTGCCAGCAGTTTGGCCTGGGGGCGCTTTAACTATGGCTACACCTTC. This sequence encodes CASSLAWGRFNYGYTF.

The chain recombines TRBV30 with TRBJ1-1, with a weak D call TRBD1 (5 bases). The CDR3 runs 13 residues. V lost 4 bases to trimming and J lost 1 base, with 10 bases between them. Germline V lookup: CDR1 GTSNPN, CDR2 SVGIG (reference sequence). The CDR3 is CAWKQGGNTEAFF. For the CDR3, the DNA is TGTGCCTGGAAGCAGGGCGGGAACACTGAAGCTTTCTTT.

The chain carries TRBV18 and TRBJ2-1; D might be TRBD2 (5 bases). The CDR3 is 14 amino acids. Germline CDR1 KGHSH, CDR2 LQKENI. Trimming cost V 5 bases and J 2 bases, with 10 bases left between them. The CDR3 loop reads CASSGSGTYNEQFF. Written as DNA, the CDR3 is TGTGCCAGCTCAGGATCCGGGACCTACAATGAGCAGTTCTTC.

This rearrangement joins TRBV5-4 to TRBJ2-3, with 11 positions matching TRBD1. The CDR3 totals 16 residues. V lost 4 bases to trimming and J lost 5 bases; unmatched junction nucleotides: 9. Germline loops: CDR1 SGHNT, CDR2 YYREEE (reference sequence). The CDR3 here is CASSVSSGTGGDTQYF. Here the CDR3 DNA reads TGTGCCAGCAGCGTCTCCTCCGGGACAGGGGGAGATACGCAGTATTTT.

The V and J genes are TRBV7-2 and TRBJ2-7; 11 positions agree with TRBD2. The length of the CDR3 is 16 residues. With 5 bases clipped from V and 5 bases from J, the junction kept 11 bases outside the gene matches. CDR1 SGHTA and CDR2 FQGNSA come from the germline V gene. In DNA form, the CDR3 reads TGTGCCAGCAGCAAGGGACTAGCGGCCGCGGAAAACGAGCAGTACTTC. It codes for CASSKGLAAAENEQYF.

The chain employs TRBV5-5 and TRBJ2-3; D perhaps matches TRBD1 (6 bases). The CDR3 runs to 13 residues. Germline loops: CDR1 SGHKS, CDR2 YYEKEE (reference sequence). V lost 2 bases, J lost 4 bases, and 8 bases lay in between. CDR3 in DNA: TGTGCCAGCAGCTTACAGGGAGCAGATACGCAGTATTTT. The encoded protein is CASSLQGADTQYF.

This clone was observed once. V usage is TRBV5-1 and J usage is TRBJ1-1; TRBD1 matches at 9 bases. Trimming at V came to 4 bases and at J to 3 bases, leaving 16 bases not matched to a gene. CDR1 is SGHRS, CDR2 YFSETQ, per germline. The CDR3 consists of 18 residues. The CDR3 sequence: CASSPRTPPGQGHTEAFF. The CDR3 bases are TGCGCCAGCAGCCCGCGAACCCCCCCGGGACAGGGTCACACTGAAGCTTTCTTT.

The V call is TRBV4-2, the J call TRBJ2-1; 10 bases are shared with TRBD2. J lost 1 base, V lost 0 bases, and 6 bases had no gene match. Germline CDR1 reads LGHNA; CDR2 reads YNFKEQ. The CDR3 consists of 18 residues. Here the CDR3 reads CASSQDLASGGSYNEQFF. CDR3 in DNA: TGTGCCAGCAGCCAAGATCTCGCTAGCGGGGGTTCCTACAATGAGCAGTTCTTC.

The CDR3 here is CASREGFSYEQYF. In nucleotides, the CDR3 is TGTGCCAGCAGGGAGGGGTTCTCCTACGAGCAGTACTTC. The chain employs TRBV7-2 and TRBJ2-7, with D perhaps matching TRBD2 (6 bases). Trimming left V 6 bases short and J 0 bases short, with 9 bases between. CDR3 size: 13 residues. The germline CDR1 and CDR2 sequences are SGHTA and FQGNSA. The complete variable domain, with remaining parts taken from reference TRBV7-2 and TRBJ2-7, reads GAGVSQSPSNKVTEKGKDVELRCDPISGHTALYWYRQSLGQGLEFLIYFQGNSAPDKSGLPSDRFSAERTGGSVSTLTIQRTQQEDSAVYLCASREGFSYEQYFGPGTRLTVT.

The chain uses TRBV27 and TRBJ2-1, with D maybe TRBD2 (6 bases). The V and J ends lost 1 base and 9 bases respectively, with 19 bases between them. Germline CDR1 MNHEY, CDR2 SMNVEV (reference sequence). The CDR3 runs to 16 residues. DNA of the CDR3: TGTGCCAGCAGTTTATGGGTGGGGGGTGTCTTCGGTGAGCAGTTCTTC. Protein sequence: CASSLWVGGVFGEQFF.

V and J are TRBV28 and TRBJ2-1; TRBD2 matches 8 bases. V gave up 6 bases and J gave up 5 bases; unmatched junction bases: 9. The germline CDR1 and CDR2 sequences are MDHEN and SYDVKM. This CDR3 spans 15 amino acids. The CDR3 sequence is CASSSSGGGNNEQFF. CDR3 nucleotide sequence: TGTGCCAGCAGCTCAAGCGGGGGAGGGAACAATGAGCAGTTCTTC. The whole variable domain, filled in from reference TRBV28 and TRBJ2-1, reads DVKVTQSSRYLVKRTGEKVFLECVQDMDHENMFWYRQDPGLGLRLIYFSYDVKMKEKGDIPEGYSVSREKKERFSLILESASTNQTSMYLCASSSSGGGNNEQFFGPGTRLTVL.

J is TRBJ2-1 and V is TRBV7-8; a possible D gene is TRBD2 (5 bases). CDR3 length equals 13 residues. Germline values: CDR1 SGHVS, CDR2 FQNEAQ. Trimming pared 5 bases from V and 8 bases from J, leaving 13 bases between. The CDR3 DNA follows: TGTGCCAGCAGCGGCCGGGGAGCGGATGAGCAGTTCTTC. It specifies CASSGRGADEQFF.

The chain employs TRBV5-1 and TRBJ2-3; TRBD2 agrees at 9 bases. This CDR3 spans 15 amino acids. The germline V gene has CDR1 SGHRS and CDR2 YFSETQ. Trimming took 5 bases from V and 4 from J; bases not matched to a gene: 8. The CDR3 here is CASSGVSGSPDTQYF. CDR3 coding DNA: TGCGCCAGCAGTGGGGTTAGCGGGAGCCCAGATACGCAGTATTTT.

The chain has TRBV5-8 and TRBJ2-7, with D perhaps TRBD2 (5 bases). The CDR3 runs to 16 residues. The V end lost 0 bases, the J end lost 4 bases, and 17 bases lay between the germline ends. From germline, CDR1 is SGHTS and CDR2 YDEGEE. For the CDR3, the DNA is TGTGCCAGCAGCTTGGTAATTCGGGGTGGGGAGTACGAGCAGTACTTC. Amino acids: CASSLVIRGGEYEQYF.